Listed here are 16 T cell receptor beta chains from one sample, sequenced in a study of T cells expressing NK-cell markers. Following a re-call of the 5' RACE reads, TCRdb has one entry per CDR3 protein and lacks DNA. The sample data list approximately 420,000 distinct CDR3 sequences. Sequenced sample: blood T cells: a sorted CD56 or NKG2C T cell subset, CD4+ or CD8+ T cells, or bulk PBMC T cells (not recorded which). Receptors originate from a woman aged 45-60 years in good health.

The rearrangement joins TRBV15 to TRBJ2-3; TCRdb's D gene call, TRBD2, goes unchecked for lack of DNA. The germline gives CDR1 LNHNV, CDR2 YYDKDF (reference sequence). This CDR3 spans 14 amino acids. The CDR3 sequence: CATSGLAGTDTQYF.

This rearrangement joins TRBV5-6 to TRBJ2-5; lacking DNA, the TRBD1 call made by TCRdb goes unchecked. This CDR3 is built from 16 residues. Per germline, CDR1 SGHDT and CDR2 YYEEEE. CDR3 residues: CASSSFSGTPKETQYF. Together with reference TRBV5-6 and TRBJ2-5, the CDR3 gives the full variable domain: DAGVTQSPTHLIKTRGQQVTLRCSPKSGHDTVSWYQQALGQGPQFIFQYYEEEERQRGNFPDRFSGHQFPNYSSELNVNALLLGDSALYLCASSSFSGTPKETQYFGPGTRLLVL.

V and J are TRBV6-1 and TRBJ2-7; the D call from TCRdb, TRBD1, cannot be confirmed without DNA. CDR1 and CDR2 from the germline V gene are MNHNS and SASEGT. The CDR3 has 15 amino acids. CDR3 amino acids: CASSSGGTGVFKQYF.

The chain employs TRBV11-2 and TRBJ2-1; absent DNA, TCRdb's TRBD1 call cannot be checked. CDR3 length: 13 residues. CDR1 and CDR2 (germline): SGHAT, FQNNGV. CDR3 region: CASSFTGDNEQFF.

The V gene is TRBV6-1, the J gene TRBJ1-6; the TRBD1 assignment by TCRdb is unverifiable without DNA. This CDR3 spans 16 amino acids. CDR1 and CDR2 (germline): MNHNS, SASEGT. The CDR3 loop is CASSPLPGKYNSPLHF.

The chain links TRBV5-1 to TRBJ2-1; the TCRdb call, TRBD1, lacks DNA for checking. The CDR3 is made up of 16 amino acids. Germline lookup yields CDR1 SGHRS and CDR2 YFSETQ. CDR3 protein: CASGPGNLNSYNEQFF.

The chain's CDR3 is CASSLLGGSASYEQYF. The gene calls are TRBV5-1 and TRBJ2-7; TCRdb returns TRBD2, unconfirmable since there is no DNA. Germline assignment: CDR1 SGHRS and CDR2 YFSETQ. The length of the CDR3 is 16 residues. Supplemented by reference TRBV5-1 and TRBJ2-7, the full variable domain reads KAGVTQTPRYLIKTRGQQVTLSCSPISGHRSVSWYQQTPGQGLQFLFEYFSETQRNKGNFPGRFSGRQFSNSRSEMNVSTLELGDSALYLCASSLLGGSASYEQYFGPGTRLTVT.

The CDR3 here is CASSLIGAGETQYF. This sequence joins TRBV5-4 and TRBJ2-5; TCRdb proposes TRBD1, but this gene call is untestable without DNA. Germline CDR1 is SGHNT and CDR2 is YYREEE (reference sequence). The CDR3 length is 14 residues.

This chain uses TRBV29-1 with TRBJ2-1; TCRdb's D gene call, TRBD1, goes unchecked for lack of DNA. This CDR3 has 13 amino acids. Germline V gene sequence: CDR1 SQVTM, CDR2 ANQGSEA. CDR3 loop: CSGSRTGYNEQFF.

This chain uses TRBV5-1 with TRBJ1-1. This CDR3 comprises 14 residues. Germline-derived CDR1 and CDR2 are SGHRS and YFSETQ. The CDR3 here is CASSLAGMNTEAFF. The variable domain in full, with the rest retrieved from reference TRBV5-1 and TRBJ1-1, is KAGVTQTPRYLIKTRGQQVTLSCSPISGHRSVSWYQQTPGQGLQFLFEYFSETQRNKGNFPGRFSGRQFSNSRSEMNVSTLELGDSALYLCASSLAGMNTEAFFGQGTRLTVV.

The chain links TRBV30 to TRBJ1-1. Per germline, CDR1 GTSNPN and CDR2 SVGIG (reference sequence). This CDR3 contains 14 residues. This CDR3 reads CAWRGQGSNTEAFF.

The chain is built from TRBV2 and TRBJ2-3; TCRdb outputs TRBD2, but without DNA this stays unchecked. Per the germline V gene, CDR1 is SNHLY and CDR2 is FYNNEI. CDR3 size: 14 residues. This CDR3 is CASIQGGGTDTQYF.

This chain joins TRBV9 and TRBJ2-3; TCRdb gives TRBD1 as the D gene, but with no DNA this cannot be confirmed. Looked up from germline, CDR1 is SGDLS and CDR2 is YYNGEE. The CDR3 is made up of 15 amino acids. The CDR3 region is CASSPGPGAPDTQYF.

The chain combines TRBV10-2 with TRBJ2-3; TCRdb's assignment of TRBD1 cannot be checked, as there is no DNA. CDR1 WSHSY and CDR2 SAAADI come from the germline V gene. The CDR3 is made up of 15 amino acids. CDR3 in amino acids: CASKRDSPLRDTQYF.

This chain uses TRBV28 with TRBJ2-5; the TCRdb call, TRBD1, lacks DNA for checking. The CDR3 has 16 amino acids. The germline V gene has CDR1 MDHEN and CDR2 SYDVKM. This CDR3 is CASSLGPRRYQETQYF.

The chain recombines TRBV12-5 with TRBJ2-7. CDR3 size: 16 residues. The germline gives CDR1 LGHNT, CDR2 FRNRAP. The CDR3 reads CASGLVQRLGTYEQYF.